These 13 T cell receptor beta chains share one sample of origin, sequenced in a study of cytomegalovirus exposure and HLA in healthy donors. This PCR relied on a set of 60 Vbeta primers and 13 Jbeta primers. Sequencing used immunoSEQ multiplex PCR; TCRdb keeps in-frame clones, though not all of them. The data show 120,000 or so clones, roughly 80% seen once. Sequencing used PBMCs. These receptors all come from a woman aged 45 to 65 in good health and CMV-seronegative.

The CDR3 coding sequence is TGTGCCAGCAGCGATCCCGGTTTAGAGCAGTACTTC. Amino acids: CASSDPGLEQYF. The V call is TRBV7-2, the J call TRBJ2-7; no definite D call. Germline V CDR1 and CDR2: SGHTA, FQGNSA. This CDR3 is built from 12 residues. V was pared by 5 bases and J by 7 bases, with 12 bases between.

This clone was seen more than once but under ten times. The chain carries TRBV4-2 and TRBJ1-4, with D tentatively TRBD1 (6 bases). Trimming cost V 0 bases and J 8 bases, with 16 bases left between them. Germline V CDR1 and CDR2: LGHNA, YNFKEQ. The length of the CDR3 is 16 residues. The CDR3 coding sequence is TGTGCCAGCAGCCAAGATCGGAACAGGGTTTGGGAAAAACTGTTTTTT. This encodes CASSQDRNRVWEKLFF.

The V and J genes are TRBV10-3 and TRBJ2-5, with a possible D match to TRBD1 (5 bases). The CDR3 sequence is 13 residues long. V was clipped by 3 bases and J by 6 bases, with 11 bases between them. Germline-derived CDR1 and CDR2 are ENHRY and SYGVKD. The CDR3: CAISEGPGQTQYF. The CDR3 bases are TGTGCCATCAGTGAAGGCCCAGGGCAGACCCAGTACTTC.

This clone was counted a single time. The gene calls are TRBV29-1 and TRBJ1-2; 10 bases agree with TRBD1. Germline V gene lookup returns CDR1 SQVTM and CDR2 ANQGSEA. This CDR3 is 17 amino acids long. V lost 3 bases to trimming and J lost 5 bases; unmatched junction nucleotides: 15. The CDR3 sequence is CSVENTGTGVSGYGYTF. CDR3 coding DNA: TGCAGCGTTGAGAATACCGGGACAGGGGTTAGTGGTTATGGCTACACCTTC.

The chain links TRBV12-5 to TRBJ2-7, with D tentatively TRBD1 (5 bases). V was trimmed by 2 bases and J by 7 bases, leaving 12 bases between them. Germline V gene lookup returns CDR1 LGHNT and CDR2 FRNRAP. This CDR3 contains 13 residues. In DNA form, the CDR3 reads TGTGCTAGTGGTTTGCAGGGTTCTCGGGAGCAGTACTTC. It translates to CASGLQGSREQYF.

V and J are TRBV5-8 and TRBJ1-1, with TRBD1 matching over 8 bases. The CDR3 loop spans 18 amino acids. With V trimmed by 0 bases and J by 3 bases, 13 bases remained unmatched. CDR1 and CDR2 from the germline V gene are SGHTS and YDEGEE. The CDR3 nucleotides are TGTGCCAGCAGCTTGGCAGGGGGCTTTTACGTAAGCGACACTGAAGCTTTCTTT. This sequence encodes CASSLAGGFYVSDTEAFF. Full variable domain (outside the CDR3, taken from reference TRBV5-8 and TRBJ1-1): EAGVTQSPTHLIKTRGQQATLRCSPISGHTSVYWYQQALGLGLQFLLWYDEGEERNRGNFPPRFSGRQFPNYSSELNVNALELEDSALYLCASSLAGGFYVSDTEAFFGQGTRLTVV.

The chain is built from TRBV6-6 and TRBJ2-1; 8 bases match TRBD2. The CDR3 length is 14 residues. CDR1 MNHNY and CDR2 SVGAGI come from the germline V gene (reference sequence). With V trimmed by 4 bases and J by 7 bases, 6 bases remained unmatched. The CDR3 is CASSSSGSFNEQFF. For the CDR3, the DNA is TGTGCCAGCAGTTCCAGCGGGAGCTTTAATGAGCAGTTCTTC.

This clone has more than one count but fewer than ten. The chain links TRBV15 to TRBJ2-1; TRBD2 matches 9 bases. Losses at the gene ends were 9 bases for V and 4 bases for J; bases not matched to a gene: 10. Per germline, CDR1 LNHNV and CDR2 YYDKDF (reference sequence). CDR3 length equals 15 residues. CDR3 in DNA: TGTGCCACAAACCGGGCGGGACTAGCTTACAATGAGCAGTTCTTC. Translating gives CATNRAGLAYNEQFF.

The chain employs TRBV19 and TRBJ1-1; no clear D. This CDR3 comprises 14 residues. CDR1 is LNHDA, CDR2 SQIVND, per germline (reference sequence). V was clipped by 3 bases and J by 1 base, with 9 bases between them. The CDR3: CASSIYTANTEAFF. CDR3 nucleotide sequence: TGTGCCAGTAGTATCTACACAGCGAACACTGAAGCTTTCTTT. Full variable domain (missing parts from reference TRBV19 and TRBJ1-1): DGGITQSPKYLFRKEGQNVTLSCEQNLNHDAMYWYRQDPGQGLRLIYYSQIVNDFQKGDIAEGYSVSREKKESFPLTVTSAQKNPTAFYLCASSIYTANTEAFFGQGTRLTVV.

V and J are TRBV6-5 and TRBJ1-1, with 8 bases lining up with TRBD1. This CDR3 comprises 14 residues. V lost 6 bases to trimming and J lost 5 bases; unmatched junction nucleotides: 8. Germline CDR1 reads MNHEY; CDR2 reads SVGAGI. CDR3 amino acids: CASSHRGGGTEAFF. Here the CDR3 DNA reads TGTGCCAGCAGCCACAGGGGGGGAGGGACTGAAGCTTTCTTT.

The chain has TRBV6-5 and TRBJ2-3, with TRBD2 as a possible D gene (5 bases). Germline-derived CDR1 and CDR2 are MNHEY and SVGAGI. This CDR3 spans 15 amino acids. V was trimmed by 0 bases and J by 4 bases, leaving 11 bases between them. Written as DNA, the CDR3 is TGTGCCAGCAGTTACTCTGGCCTAGCAGCAGATACGCAGTATTTT. Translating gives CASSYSGLAADTQYF.

This clone was found a few times. The J gene is TRBJ1-2, the V gene TRBV5-4; D not resolved. CDR1 and CDR2 (germline): SGHNT, YYREEE (reference sequence). V was pared by 4 bases and J by 5 bases, with 18 bases between. CDR3 length: 15 residues. CDR3 region: CASSPKPGAGYGYTF. In nucleotides, the CDR3 is TGTGCCAGCAGCCCAAAACCGGGAGCGGGATATGGCTACACCTTC.

This sequence joins TRBV11-2 and TRBJ1-1; D might be TRBD1 (5 bases). Per the germline V gene, CDR1 is SGHAT and CDR2 is FQNNGV. This CDR3 has 14 amino acids. V lost 4 bases to trimming and J lost 1 base, with 10 bases between them. The DNA of the CDR3 is TGTGCCAGCAGCTCGCTCAGGGCGAACACTGAAGCTTTCTTT. Amino acid sequence: CASSSLRANTEAFF.